The 7 T cell receptor beta chains below were found in one sample sequenced in a study of T cell responses to AZD1222 COVID-19 vaccine. The repertoire was sequenced with immunoSEQ multiplex PCR; TCRdb's copy has only in-frame clones and lacks some. The table lists 160,000 or so clones, 85% to 90% of them singletons. The sample consisted of peripheral blood, taken on day 0 of AZD1222 vaccination. The receptor set was obtained from an adult in good health.

The chain is built from TRBV7-3 and TRBJ2-3; D is perhaps TRBD1 (6 bases). Trimming took 1 base from V and 5 from J, leaving 19 bases between them. CDR3 length equals 17 residues. From germline, CDR1 is SGHTA and CDR2 FQGTGA. This chain's CDR3 is CASSLSGSGGSQDTQYF. For the CDR3, the DNA is TGTGCCAGCAGCTTAAGTGGTTCTGGGGGCTCCCAAGATACGCAGTATTTT. Full variable domain (remainder filled in from reference TRBV7-3 and TRBJ2-3): GAGVSQTPSNKVTEKGKYVELRCDPISGHTALYWYRQSLGQGPEFLIYFQGTGAADDSGLPNDRFFAVRPEGSVSTLKIQRTERGDSAVYLCASSLSGSGGSQDTQYFGPGTRLTVL.

The gene calls are TRBV6-6 and TRBJ2-7, with unresolved D. V lost 7 bases and J lost 5, with 15 bases in between. CDR1 is MNHNY and CDR2 is SVGAGI in the germline V gene (reference sequence). This CDR3 contains 13 residues. CDR3 sequence reads: CASNVVGGDEQYV. DNA for the CDR3: TGTGCCAGCAATGTTGTGGGTGGGGACGAGCAGTACGTC.

The V gene is TRBV6-2 or TRBV6-3, the J gene TRBJ1-5; 8 nucleotides line up with TRBD1. The ends lost 4 bases at V and 2 bases at J; junction bases unmatched: 7. Per germline, CDR1 MNHEY and CDR2 SVGEGT. The CDR3 contains 16 residues. The DNA of the CDR3 is TGTGCCAGCAGTTTCCCTACAGGGGGAGGCAATCAGCCCCAGCATTTT. Amino acid sequence: CASSFPTGGGNQPQHF.

CDR3 coding DNA: TGTGCCAGTAGTAGCGGGTCTTTCGGGCCCGGGGAGCTGTTTTTT. This codes for CASSSGSFGPGELFF. This chain connects TRBV19 to TRBJ2-2; tentatively, D is TRBD2 (5 bases). V was pared by 4 bases and J by 6 bases, with 15 bases between. Germline V gene sequence: CDR1 LNHDA, CDR2 SQIVND (reference sequence). CDR3 size: 15 residues.

This sequence joins TRBV6-2 or TRBV6-3 and TRBJ2-5; 7 nucleotides match TRBD2. This CDR3 is built from 16 residues. CDR1 is MNHEY and CDR2 is SVGEGT in the germline V gene. The J segment lost 2 bases and the V segment lost 2 bases, leaving 8 bases of the junction unmatched. The chain's CDR3 is CASSYGSGAGQETQYF. As DNA, the CDR3 is TGTGCCAGCAGTTACGGAAGCGGGGCTGGGCAAGAGACCCAGTACTTC.

CDR3 coding DNA: TGTGCCTGGAGTGTAGTCGGGAACTATGGCTACACCTTC. As protein: CAWSVVGNYGYTF. The chain has TRBV30 and TRBJ1-2; D is unclear. V gave up 0 bases and J gave up 2 bases, with 7 bases separating them. Germline values: CDR1 GTSNPN, CDR2 SVGIG (reference sequence). This CDR3 region has 13 residues.

This CDR3 is CASSTGPPEAFF. DNA for the CDR3: TGTGCCAGCAGTACAGGGCCACCTGAAGCTTTCTTT. The chain combines TRBV28 with TRBJ1-1; the D gene is possibly TRBD1 (6 bases). V lost 5 bases to trimming and J lost 6 bases, with 10 bases between them. Germline values: CDR1 MDHEN, CDR2 SYDVKM. This CDR3 comprises 12 residues.